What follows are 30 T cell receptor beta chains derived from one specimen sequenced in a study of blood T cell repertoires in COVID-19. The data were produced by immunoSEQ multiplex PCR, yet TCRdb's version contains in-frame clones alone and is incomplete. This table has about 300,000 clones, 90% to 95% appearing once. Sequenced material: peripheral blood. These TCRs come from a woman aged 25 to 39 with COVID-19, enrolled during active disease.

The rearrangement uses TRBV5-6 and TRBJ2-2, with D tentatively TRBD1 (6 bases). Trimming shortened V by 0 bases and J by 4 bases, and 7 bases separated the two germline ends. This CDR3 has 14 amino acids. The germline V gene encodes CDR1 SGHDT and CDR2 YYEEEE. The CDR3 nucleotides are TGTGCCAGCAGCTTGGGGACAGTCACCGGGGAGCTGTTTTTT. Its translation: CASSLGTVTGELFF.

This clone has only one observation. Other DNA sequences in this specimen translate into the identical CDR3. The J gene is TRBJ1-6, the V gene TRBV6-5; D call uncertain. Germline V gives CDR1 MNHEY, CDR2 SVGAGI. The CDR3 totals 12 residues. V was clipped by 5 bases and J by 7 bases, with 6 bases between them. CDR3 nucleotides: TGTGCCAGCAGTCCGAGAAATTCACCCCTCCACTTT. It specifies CASSPRNSPLHF.

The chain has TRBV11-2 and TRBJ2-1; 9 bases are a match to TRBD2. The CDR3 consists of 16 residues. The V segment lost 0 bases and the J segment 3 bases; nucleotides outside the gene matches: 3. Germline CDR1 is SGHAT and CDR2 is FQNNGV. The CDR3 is CASSLEAGGFYNEQFF. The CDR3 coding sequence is TGTGCCAGCAGCTTAGAGGCGGGAGGGTTCTACAATGAGCAGTTCTTC.

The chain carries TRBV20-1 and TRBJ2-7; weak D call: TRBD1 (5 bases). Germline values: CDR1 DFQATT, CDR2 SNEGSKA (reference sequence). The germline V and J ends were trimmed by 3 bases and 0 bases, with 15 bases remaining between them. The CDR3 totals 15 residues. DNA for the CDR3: TGCAGTGCTAGTGCACACCCCAGGGACTCCTACGAGCAGTACTTC. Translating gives CSASAHPRDSYEQYF.

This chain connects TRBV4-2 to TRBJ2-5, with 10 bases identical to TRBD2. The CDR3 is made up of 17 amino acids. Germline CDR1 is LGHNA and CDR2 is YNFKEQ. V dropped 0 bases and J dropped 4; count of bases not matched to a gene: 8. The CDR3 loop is CASSQDPSGSGGETQYF. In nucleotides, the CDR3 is TGTGCCAGCAGCCAAGATCCTAGCGGGAGTGGCGGAGAGACCCAGTACTTC.

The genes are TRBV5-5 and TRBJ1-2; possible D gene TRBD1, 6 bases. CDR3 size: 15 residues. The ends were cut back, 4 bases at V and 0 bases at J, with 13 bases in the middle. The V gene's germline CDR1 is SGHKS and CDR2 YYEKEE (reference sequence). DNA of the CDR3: TGTGCCAGCAGCCAGGGGAGAACAGCTAACTATGGCTACACCTTC. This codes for CASSQGRTANYGYTF.

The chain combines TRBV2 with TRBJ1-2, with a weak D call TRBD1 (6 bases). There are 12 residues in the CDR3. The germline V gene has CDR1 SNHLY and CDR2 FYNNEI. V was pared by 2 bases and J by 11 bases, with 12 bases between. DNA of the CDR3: TGTGCCAGCAGTGAAAATCAGGGGTATTACACCTTC. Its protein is CASSENQGYYTF.

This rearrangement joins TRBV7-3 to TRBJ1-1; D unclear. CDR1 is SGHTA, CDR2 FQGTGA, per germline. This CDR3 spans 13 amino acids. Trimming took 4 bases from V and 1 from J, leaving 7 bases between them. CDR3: CASSYTANTEAFF. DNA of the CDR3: TGTGCCAGCAGCTATACAGCGAACACTGAAGCTTTCTTT.

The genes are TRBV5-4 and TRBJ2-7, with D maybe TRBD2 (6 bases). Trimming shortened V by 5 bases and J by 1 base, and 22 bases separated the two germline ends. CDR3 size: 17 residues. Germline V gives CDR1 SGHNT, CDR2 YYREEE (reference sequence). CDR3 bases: TGTGCCAGCAGTCCCCCAAGGAGGGGCGGGGTGTCCTACGAGCAGTACTTC. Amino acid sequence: CASSPPRRGGVSYEQYF.

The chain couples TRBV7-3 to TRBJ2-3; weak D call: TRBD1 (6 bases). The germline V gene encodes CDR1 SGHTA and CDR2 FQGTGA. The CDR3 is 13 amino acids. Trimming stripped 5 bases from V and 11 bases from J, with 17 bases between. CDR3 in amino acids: CASSQIRDKEQYF. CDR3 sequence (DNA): TGTGCCAGCAGCCAAATAAGGGACAAGGAGCAGTATTTT.

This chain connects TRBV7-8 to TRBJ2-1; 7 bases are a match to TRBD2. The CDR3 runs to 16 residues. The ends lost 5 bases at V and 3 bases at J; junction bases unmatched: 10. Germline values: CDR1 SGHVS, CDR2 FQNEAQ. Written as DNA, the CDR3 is TGTGCCAGCAGCCTCCGGGGGGAGCTTGACTACAATGAGCAGTTCTTC. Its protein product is CASSLRGELDYNEQFF.

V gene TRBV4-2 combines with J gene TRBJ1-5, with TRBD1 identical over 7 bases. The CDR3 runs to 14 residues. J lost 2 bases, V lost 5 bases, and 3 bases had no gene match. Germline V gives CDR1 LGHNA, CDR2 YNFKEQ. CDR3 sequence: CASSFDRGNQPQHF. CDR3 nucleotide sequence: TGTGCCAGCAGCTTCGACAGGGGCAATCAGCCCCAGCATTTT.

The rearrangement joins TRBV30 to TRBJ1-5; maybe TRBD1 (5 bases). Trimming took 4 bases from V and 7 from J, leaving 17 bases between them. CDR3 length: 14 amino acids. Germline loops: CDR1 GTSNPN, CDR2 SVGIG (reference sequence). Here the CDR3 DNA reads TGTGCCTGGAACAACGGGGACTCTGGCCAGCCCCAGCATTTT. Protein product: CAWNNGDSGQPQHF.

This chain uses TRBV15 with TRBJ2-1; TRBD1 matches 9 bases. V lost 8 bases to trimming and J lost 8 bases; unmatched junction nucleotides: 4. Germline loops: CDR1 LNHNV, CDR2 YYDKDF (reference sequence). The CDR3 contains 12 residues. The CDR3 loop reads CATGTGRHEQFF. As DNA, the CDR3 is TGTGCCACCGGGACAGGGAGGCATGAGCAGTTCTTC.

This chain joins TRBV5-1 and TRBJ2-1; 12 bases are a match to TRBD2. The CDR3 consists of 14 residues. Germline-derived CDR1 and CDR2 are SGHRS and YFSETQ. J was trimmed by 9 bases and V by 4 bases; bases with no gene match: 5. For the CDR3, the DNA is TGCGCCAGCAGCCAAGGACTAGCGGGAACTGAGCAGTTCTTC. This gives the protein CASSQGLAGTEQFF.

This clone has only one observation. This chain's CDR3 is CASTEGTGREKLFF. CDR3 in DNA: TGCGCCAGCACCGAGGGGACAGGGCGGGAAAAACTGTTTTTT. The chain uses TRBV5-1 and TRBJ1-4, with 9 bases that match TRBD1. V gave up 6 bases and J gave up 8 bases; unmatched junction bases: 8. The germline gives CDR1 SGHRS, CDR2 YFSETQ. CDR3 length: 14 amino acids.

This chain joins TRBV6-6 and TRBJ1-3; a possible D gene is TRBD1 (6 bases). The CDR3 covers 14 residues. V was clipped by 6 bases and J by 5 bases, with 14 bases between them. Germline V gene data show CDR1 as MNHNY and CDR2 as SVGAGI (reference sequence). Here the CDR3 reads CASSHSGGRNTIYF. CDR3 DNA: TGTGCCAGCAGCCACTCGGGGGGGCGAAACACCATATATTTT.

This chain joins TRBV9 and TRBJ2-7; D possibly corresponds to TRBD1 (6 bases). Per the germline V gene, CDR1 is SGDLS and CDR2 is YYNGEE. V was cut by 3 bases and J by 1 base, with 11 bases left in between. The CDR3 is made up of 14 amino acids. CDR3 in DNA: TGTGCCAGCAGCGGAATGACAGGTTCCTACGAGCAGTACTTC. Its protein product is CASSGMTGSYEQYF.

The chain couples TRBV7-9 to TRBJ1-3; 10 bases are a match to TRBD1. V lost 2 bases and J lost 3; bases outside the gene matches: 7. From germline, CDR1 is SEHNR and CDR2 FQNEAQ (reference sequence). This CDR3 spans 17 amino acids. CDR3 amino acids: CASSLSGQGKRGNTIYF. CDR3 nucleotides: TGTGCCAGCAGCTTATCGGGACAGGGGAAGCGTGGAAACACCATATATTTT. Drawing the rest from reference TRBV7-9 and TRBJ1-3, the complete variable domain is DTGVSQNPRHKITKRGQNVTFRCDPISEHNRLYWYRQTLGQGPEFLTYFQNEAQLEKSRLLSDRFSAERPKGSFSTLEIQRTEQGDSAMYLCASSLSGQGKRGNTIYFGEGSWLTVV.

The CDR3 protein is CASSPPEGGDEQFF. DNA for the CDR3: TGTGCCAGCTCACCACCGGAAGGCGGGGATGAGCAGTTCTTC. The rearrangement uses TRBV18 and TRBJ2-1; possibly TRBD2 for D (6 bases). Per germline, CDR1 KGHSH and CDR2 LQKENI. The CDR3 is 14 amino acids. V lost 0 bases and J 8 bases, leaving 11 bases between the germline ends.

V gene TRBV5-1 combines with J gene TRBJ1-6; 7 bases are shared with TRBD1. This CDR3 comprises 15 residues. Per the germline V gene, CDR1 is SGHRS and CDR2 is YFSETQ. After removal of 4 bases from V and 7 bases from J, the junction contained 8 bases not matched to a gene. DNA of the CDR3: TGCGCCAGCAGCCAGGGGGTACTGGCCAATTCACCCCTCCACTTT. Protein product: CASSQGVLANSPLHF.

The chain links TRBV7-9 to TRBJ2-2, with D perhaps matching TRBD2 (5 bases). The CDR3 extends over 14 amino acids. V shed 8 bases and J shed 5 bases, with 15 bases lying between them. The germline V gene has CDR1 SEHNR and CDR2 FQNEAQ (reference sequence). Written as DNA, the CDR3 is TGTGCCAGCGCCCCCCTCCCGGGAACCGGGGAGCTGTTTTTT. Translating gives CASAPLPGTGELFF.

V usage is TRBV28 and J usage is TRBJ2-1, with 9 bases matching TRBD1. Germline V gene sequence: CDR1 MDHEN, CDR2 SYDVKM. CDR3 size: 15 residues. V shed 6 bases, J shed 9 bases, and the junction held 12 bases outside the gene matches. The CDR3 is CASRPGTGSWGEQFF. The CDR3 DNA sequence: TGTGCCAGCAGACCCGGGACAGGGAGTTGGGGTGAGCAGTTCTTC.

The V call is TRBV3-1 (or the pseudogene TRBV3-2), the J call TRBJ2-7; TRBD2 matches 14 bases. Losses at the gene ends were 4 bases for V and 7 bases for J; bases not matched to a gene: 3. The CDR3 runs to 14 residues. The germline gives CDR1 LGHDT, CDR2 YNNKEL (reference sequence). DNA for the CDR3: TGTGCCAGCAGCCCGGGACTAGCGGGAGTTGAGCAGTACTTC. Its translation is CASSPGLAGVEQYF.

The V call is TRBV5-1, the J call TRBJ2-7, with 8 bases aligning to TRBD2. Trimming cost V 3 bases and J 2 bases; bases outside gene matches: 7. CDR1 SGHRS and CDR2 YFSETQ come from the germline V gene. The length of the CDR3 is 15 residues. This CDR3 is CASSSKTSAPYEQYF. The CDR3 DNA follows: TGCGCCAGCAGCTCCAAGACTAGCGCACCCTACGAGCAGTACTTC.

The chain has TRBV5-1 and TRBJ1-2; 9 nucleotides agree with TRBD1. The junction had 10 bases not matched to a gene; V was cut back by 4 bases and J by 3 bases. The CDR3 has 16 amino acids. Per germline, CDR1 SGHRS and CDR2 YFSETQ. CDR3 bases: TGCGCCAGCAGCCCGTACGGGACAGGGTTGGACTATGGCTACACCTTC. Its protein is CASSPYGTGLDYGYTF.

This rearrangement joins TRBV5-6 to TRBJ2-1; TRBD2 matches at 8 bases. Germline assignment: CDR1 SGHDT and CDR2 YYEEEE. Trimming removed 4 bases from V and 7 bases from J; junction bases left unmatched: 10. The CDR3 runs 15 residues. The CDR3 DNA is TGTGCCAGCAGCCCCGGACTAGCCCAAAGGAATGAGCAGTTCTTC. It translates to CASSPGLAQRNEQFF.

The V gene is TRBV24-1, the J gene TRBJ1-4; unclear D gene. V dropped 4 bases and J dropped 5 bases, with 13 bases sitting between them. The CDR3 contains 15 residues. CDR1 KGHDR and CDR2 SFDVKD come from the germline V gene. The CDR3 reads CATSDGSSGNEKLFF. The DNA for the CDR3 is TGTGCCACCAGTGACGGGTCTTCCGGGAATGAAAAACTGTTTTTT.

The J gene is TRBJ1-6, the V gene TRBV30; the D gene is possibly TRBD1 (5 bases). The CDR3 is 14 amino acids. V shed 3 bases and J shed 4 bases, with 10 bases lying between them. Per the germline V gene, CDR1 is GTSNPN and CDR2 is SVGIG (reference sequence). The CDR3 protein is CAWRRGEYNSPLHF. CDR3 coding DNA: TGTGCCTGGAGGCGGGGCGAGTATAATTCACCCCTCCACTTT.

The CDR3 spells CAWSALSLEAETQYF. The CDR3 DNA is TGTGCCTGGAGTGCCCTCTCCCTGGAGGCAGAGACCCAGTACTTC. The chain has TRBV30 and TRBJ2-5; D is perhaps TRBD2 (5 bases). V dropped 1 base and J dropped 4 bases, with 16 bases sitting between them. Germline loops: CDR1 GTSNPN, CDR2 SVGIG (reference sequence). The CDR3 runs 15 residues.